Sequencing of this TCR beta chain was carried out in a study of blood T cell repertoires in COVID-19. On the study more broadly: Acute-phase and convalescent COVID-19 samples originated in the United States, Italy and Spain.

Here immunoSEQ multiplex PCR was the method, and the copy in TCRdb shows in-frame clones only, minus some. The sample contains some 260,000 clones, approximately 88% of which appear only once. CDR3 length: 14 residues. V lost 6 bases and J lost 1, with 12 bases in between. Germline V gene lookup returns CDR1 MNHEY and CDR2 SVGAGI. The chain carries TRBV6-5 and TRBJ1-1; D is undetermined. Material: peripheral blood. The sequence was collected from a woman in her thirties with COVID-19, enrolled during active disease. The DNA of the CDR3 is TGTGCCAGCAGCCTTTATGACAAGAACACTGAAGCTTTCTTT. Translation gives CASSLYDKNTEAFF.